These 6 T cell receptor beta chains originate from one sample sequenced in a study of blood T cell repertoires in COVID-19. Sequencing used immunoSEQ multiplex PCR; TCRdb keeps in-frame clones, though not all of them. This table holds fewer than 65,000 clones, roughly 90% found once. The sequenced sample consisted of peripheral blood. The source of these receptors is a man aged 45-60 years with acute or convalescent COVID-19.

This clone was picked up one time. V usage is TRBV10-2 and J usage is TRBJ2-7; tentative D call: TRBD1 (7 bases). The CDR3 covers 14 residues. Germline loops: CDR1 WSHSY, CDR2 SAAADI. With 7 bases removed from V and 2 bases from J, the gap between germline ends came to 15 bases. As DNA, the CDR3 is TGCGCCAGCAAGGCGGGGACAGAGGCCTACGAGCAGTACTTC. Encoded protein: CASKAGTEAYEQYF.

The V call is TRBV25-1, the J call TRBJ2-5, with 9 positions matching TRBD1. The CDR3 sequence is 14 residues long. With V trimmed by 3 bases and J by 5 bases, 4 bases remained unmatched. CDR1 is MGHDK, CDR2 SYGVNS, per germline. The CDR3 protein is CASSERDRVETQYF. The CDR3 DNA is TGTGCCAGCAGTGAGCGGGACAGGGTTGAGACCCAGTACTTC.

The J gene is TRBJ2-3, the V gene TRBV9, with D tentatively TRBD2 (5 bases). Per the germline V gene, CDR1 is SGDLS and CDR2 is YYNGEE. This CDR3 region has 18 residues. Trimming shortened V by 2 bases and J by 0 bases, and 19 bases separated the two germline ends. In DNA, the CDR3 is TGTGCCAGCAGCGTTCGTTTGAGGGCCCACGCTAGCACAGATACGCAGTATTTT. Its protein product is CASSVRLRAHASTDTQYF.

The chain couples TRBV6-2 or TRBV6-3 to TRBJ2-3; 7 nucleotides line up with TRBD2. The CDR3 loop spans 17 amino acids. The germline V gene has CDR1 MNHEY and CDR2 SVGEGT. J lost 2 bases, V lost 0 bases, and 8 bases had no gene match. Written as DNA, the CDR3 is TGTGCCAGCAGTTACTCACCCCTAGCGGCTTTCACAGATACGCAGTATTTT. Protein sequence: CASSYSPLAAFTDTQYF.

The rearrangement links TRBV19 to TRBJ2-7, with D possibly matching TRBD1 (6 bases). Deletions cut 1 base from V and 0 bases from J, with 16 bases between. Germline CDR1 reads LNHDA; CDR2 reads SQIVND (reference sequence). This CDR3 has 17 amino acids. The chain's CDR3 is CASSIGDVGTPSYEQYF. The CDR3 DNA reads TGTGCCAGTAGTATAGGGGACGTGGGGACACCCTCCTACGAGCAGTACTTC.

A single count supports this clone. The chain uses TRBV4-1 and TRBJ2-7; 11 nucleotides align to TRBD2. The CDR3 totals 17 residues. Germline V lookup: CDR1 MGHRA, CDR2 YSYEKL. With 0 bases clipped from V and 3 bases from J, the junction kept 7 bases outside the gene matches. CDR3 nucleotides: TGCGCCAGCAGCCAAGATTTAAGACTAGCGGGGTACTACGAGCAGTACTTC. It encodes CASSQDLRLAGYYEQYF.